What follows are 28 T cell receptor beta chains derived from one specimen sequenced in a study of blood T cells in healthy people across ages (dated by TCRdb to the mid-2010s). Libraries were constructed by 5' RACE. The instrument given in TCRdb is Illumina HiSeq 2500. A second PCR of about 7 to 12 cycles was performed with a sample-barcoded 5' primer and a J-beta primer mix. The public reads were run again by TCRdb, first through fastp at Q25 and then through MiXCR, and only productive beta chains were kept. Every entry covers one CDR3 protein and lists the most common genes and DNA from its rows. This sample holds fewer than 950,000 distinct CDR3 sequences; around 36% were observed only once. Over 10% of the sample is in the top ten clones. The source material was blood. These TCRs come from a man aged 18 to 30 in good health.

The table lists this clonotype with many counts. The CDR3 nucleotides are TGCAGTGCTAGAGACAGGGAGGGGTCTAACTATGGCTACACCTTC. Translated, it gives CSARDREGSNYGYTF. The V gene is TRBV20-1, the J gene TRBJ1-2; D is perhaps TRBD1 (5 bases). CDR1 and CDR2 from the germline V gene are DFQATT and SNEGSKA (reference sequence). The CDR3 length is 15 residues. The ends were cut back, 0 bases at V and 0 bases at J, with 11 bases in the middle.

The genes are TRBV12-3 or TRBV12-4 and TRBJ1-6; 8 nucleotides line up with TRBD1. The CDR3 is made up of 13 amino acids. V was clipped by 3 bases and J by 10 bases; unmatched bases: 2. Here the CDR3 reads CASSFGDRSPLHF. As DNA, the CDR3 is TGTGCCAGCAGTTTCGGGGACAGGTCACCCCTCCACTTT.

The chain employs TRBV5-8 and TRBJ1-4; D gene ambiguous. Trimming cost V 3 bases and J 3 bases, with 15 bases left between them. Germline CDR1 reads SGHTS; CDR2 reads YDEGEE. This CDR3 is 16 amino acids long. The CDR3 loop reads CASSYPLAASNEKLFF. The CDR3 region has the DNA TGTGCCAGCAGCTACCCCCTAGCCGCGTCTAATGAAAAACTGTTTTTT.

To note about this clonotype: A much more abundant neighbour one base away suggests this may be a read error. The CDR3 protein is CASSPIQALVTDTQYF. The CDR3 DNA reads as TGTGCCAGCTCACCAATCCAGGCCCTGGTCACAGATACGCAGTATTTT. The chain employs TRBV18 and TRBJ2-3, with D hard to call. The germline V and J ends were trimmed by 2 bases and 2 bases, with 14 bases remaining between them. Germline values: CDR1 KGHSH, CDR2 LQKENI. The CDR3 has 16 residues.

The rearrangement links TRBV5-1 to TRBJ2-4; 14 nucleotides line up with TRBD2. The DNA end favors TRBJ2-5, so the J call may be wrong. The CDR3 runs 14 residues. The germline V gene has CDR1 SGHRS and CDR2 YFSETQ. Here the CDR3 DNA reads TGCGCCAGCAGCCCGGGACTAGCGGGAGCGACCCAGTACTTC. Its translation: CASSPGLAGATQYF.

This clonotype has more than one count but fewer than ten. The chain joins TRBV7-2 to TRBJ2-7, with D unclear. The DNA end favors TRBJ2-5, so the J call may be wrong. Looked up from germline, CDR1 is SGHTA and CDR2 is FQGNSA. CDR3 length: 15 residues. The CDR3 region has the DNA TGTGCCAGCAGCTTAGGAGCTGACACCCAAGAGACCCAGTACTTC. This encodes CASSLGADTQETQYF.

This clonotype was seen more than once but under ten times. This rearrangement joins TRBV20-1 to TRBJ2-2, with D possibly TRBD2 on 6 matching bases. Trimming stripped 3 bases from V and 5 bases from J, with 7 bases between. This CDR3 spans 12 amino acids. Germline V CDR1 and CDR2: DFQATT, SNEGSKA (reference sequence). The CDR3 DNA is TGCAGTGCTAGCGGGGGAACCGGGGAGCTGTTTTTT. This sequence encodes CSASGGTGELFF.

The chain employs TRBV18 and TRBJ2-5; 7 bases agree with TRBD1. Germline CDR1 reads KGHSH; CDR2 reads LQKENI. The J segment lost 11 bases and the V segment lost 8 bases, leaving 14 bases of the junction unmatched. The CDR3 has 13 residues. The CDR3 bases are TGTGCCAGCCAAACGAACAGGGGTGGAGAGCAGTACTTC. This encodes CASQTNRGGEQYF.

This clonotype was seen just once. This may be a read error, as it is one base from a much larger clone. The chain couples TRBV20-1 to TRBJ1-1; D ambiguous. CDR1 is DFQATT, CDR2 SNEGSKA, per germline (reference sequence). There are 13 residues in the CDR3. With 7 bases removed from V and 1 base from J, the gap between germline ends came to 13 bases. The CDR3 sequence is CSVSSQPNTEAFF. In DNA form, the CDR3 reads TGCAGTGTTAGTTCACAGCCGAACACTGAAGCTTTCTTT.

The chain is built from TRBV6-5 and TRBJ2-4; 10 nucleotides align to TRBD2. V shed 5 bases and J 0 bases; nucleotides not matched to a gene: 4. The CDR3 totals 16 residues. Germline V gives CDR1 MNHEY, CDR2 SVGAGI. This CDR3 is CASSPLAGVAKNIQYF. The DNA for the CDR3 is TGTGCCAGCAGTCCGCTAGCGGGGGTAGCCAAAAACATTCAGTACTTC.

The chain joins TRBV12-3 or TRBV12-4 to TRBJ1-1, with D possibly TRBD1 on 5 matching bases. Trimming took 5 bases from V and 7 from J, leaving 11 bases between them. CDR3 length: 12 residues. CDR3 residues: CASSRGRGEAFF. In DNA form, the CDR3 reads TGTGCCAGCAGTCGGGGAAGGGGTGAAGCTTTCTTT.

This clonotype has a count of ten or more. The chain links TRBV15 to TRBJ1-2; D gene ambiguous. The length of the CDR3 is 15 residues. Germline V gene data show CDR1 as LNHNV and CDR2 as YYDKDF (reference sequence). Trimming left V 0 bases short and J 2 bases short, with 10 bases between. CDR3 nucleotide sequence: TGTGCCACCAGCAGAGAAGCGGCAGGCAACTATGGCTACACCTTC. Translating it yields CATSREAAGNYGYTF.

As concerns this clonotype: This clone may be a read error of a much larger clone one base away. The chain joins TRBV20-1 to TRBJ2-3; D is undetermined. Deletions cut 6 bases from V and 5 bases from J, with 15 bases between. Germline V gene data show CDR1 as DFQATT and CDR2 as SNEGSKA (reference sequence). The CDR3 runs to 13 residues. The CDR3 nucleotides are TGCAGTGCGACCATACTGGGTCAAGATACGCAGTATTTT. Translating it yields CSATILGQDTQYF.

This chain uses TRBV29-1 with TRBJ2-1; TRBD2 matches 10 bases. The ends lost 7 bases at V and 4 bases at J; junction bases unmatched: 7. The germline CDR1 and CDR2 sequences are SQVTM and ANQGSEA. The CDR3 contains 14 residues. CDR3 coding DNA: TGCAGCGCTCCACTAGCGGGGACATACAATGAGCAGTTCTTC. It is translated as CSAPLAGTYNEQFF.

This clonotype was seen many times. The V gene is TRBV7-2, the J gene TRBJ2-3; 8 bases align to TRBD2. The V segment lost 3 bases and the J segment 6 bases; nucleotides outside the gene matches: 5. The germline V gene encodes CDR1 SGHTA and CDR2 FQGNSA. The CDR3 extends over 14 amino acids. The CDR3 bases are TGTGCCAGCAGCTTCGGACTAGCCCCCGATACGCAGTATTTT. As protein: CASSFGLAPDTQYF.

The rearrangement joins TRBV20-1 to TRBJ1-4; 8 nucleotides match TRBD1. Germline trimming cut 6 bases from V and 7 bases from J; bases unmatched to any gene: 10. The V gene's germline CDR1 is DFQATT and CDR2 SNEGSKA (reference sequence). The CDR3 is 14 residues long. CDR3 loop: CSAPSGGRVEKLFF. The CDR3 DNA reads as TGCAGTGCCCCCTCAGGGGGCCGCGTTGAAAAACTGTTTTTT.

The chain joins TRBV4-1 to TRBJ2-2, with 8 bases matching TRBD2. The CDR3 totals 18 residues. Germline loops: CDR1 MGHRA, CDR2 YSYEKL. V trimming: 3 bases; J trimming: 0 bases; junction bases outside the gene matches: 9. CDR3 region: CASSQGRGGGPNTGELFF. Here the CDR3 DNA reads TGCGCCAGCAGCCAGGGCCGTGGCGGGGGGCCGAACACCGGGGAGCTGTTTTTT.

As to this clonotype: The junction departs from germline at one end; a sequencing error may be responsible. This rearrangement joins TRBV12-3 or TRBV12-4 to TRBJ1-2; perhaps TRBD1 as D (5 bases). The CDR3 runs to 15 residues. CDR3 protein: CASSLTGGGPYGCTF. The CDR3 nucleotides are TGTGCCAGCAGTCTTACCGGGGGAGGCCCTTATGGCTGCACCTTC.

The chain employs TRBV7-2 and TRBJ2-1; no clear D. Trimming pared 5 bases from V and 0 bases from J, leaving 11 bases between. This CDR3 is 15 amino acids long. Germline CDR1 is SGHTA and CDR2 is FQGNSA. CDR3 in DNA: TGTGCCAGCAGCCCAGCAGGTTACTCCTACAATGAGCAGTTCTTC. This sequence encodes CASSPAGYSYNEQFF.

The chain carries TRBV20-1 and TRBJ2-3; D remains ambiguous. The germline gives CDR1 DFQATT, CDR2 SNEGSKA (reference sequence). The V end lost 6 bases, the J end lost 1 base, and 14 bases lay between the germline ends. This CDR3 has 14 residues. The CDR3 sequence is CSALQTRGTDTQYF. The CDR3, as DNA: TGCAGTGCCCTTCAAACCCGGGGCACAGATACGCAGTATTTT.

This clonotype turned up a few times. The rearrangement links TRBV21-1 to TRBJ2-7; the listed D gene, TRBD1, was not tested against the DNA. TRBV21-1 is tagged as a pseudogene. There are 10 residues in the CDR3. The CDR3 sequence: CASMDNEQYF. CDR3 coding DNA: TGTGCCAGTATGGACAATGAGCAGTACTTC.

This sequence joins TRBV12-3 or TRBV12-4 and TRBJ1-2; the D is unclear. This CDR3 region has 12 residues. V was trimmed by 4 bases and J by 5 bases, leaving 8 bases between them. CDR3 amino acids: CASSSVAYGYTF. The CDR3 region has the DNA TGTGCCAGCAGTTCTGTAGCGTATGGCTACACCTTC.

This clonotype has a handful of counts. The rearrangement joins TRBV29-1 to TRBJ2-5; TRBD2 matches at 7 bases. The CDR3 spans 14 residues. V shed 0 bases, J shed 4 bases, and the junction held 5 bases outside the gene matches. Germline-derived CDR1 and CDR2 are SQVTM and ANQGSEA. CDR3 in amino acids: CSVEDVWEGETQYF. In nucleotides, the CDR3 is TGCAGCGTTGAAGATGTGTGGGAGGGAGAGACCCAGTACTTC.

The chain uses TRBV7-9 and TRBJ1-1; 7 nucleotides match TRBD1. Germline CDR1 is SEHNR and CDR2 is FQNEAQ (reference sequence). J lost 7 bases, V lost 4 bases, and 15 bases had no gene match. The CDR3 has 16 residues. Here the CDR3 DNA reads TGTGCCAGCAGCTCCGGAAACGGGGACAGAATACGTGAAGCTTTCTTT. It specifies CASSSGNGDRIREAFF.

In its sample, this clonotype was seen a few times. The chain links TRBV4-3 to TRBJ2-3; D perhaps matches TRBD2 (5 bases). Trimming left V 0 bases short and J 2 bases short, with 12 bases between. The CDR3 totals 16 residues. Germline assignment: CDR1 LGHNA and CDR2 YSLEER. In nucleotides, the CDR3 is TGCGCCAGCAGCCAAGAGGCGGCGGGTACCACAGATACGCAGTATTTT. This sequence encodes CASSQEAAGTTDTQYF.

This sequence joins TRBV12-3 or TRBV12-4 and TRBJ1-2, with 7 bases matching TRBD1. With 5 bases clipped from V and 4 bases from J, the junction kept 7 bases outside the gene matches. The CDR3 length is 14 residues. The CDR3 reads CASSVGQDGYGYTF. DNA of the CDR3: TGTGCCAGCAGTGTCGGACAGGACGGCTATGGCTACACCTTC.

The chain couples TRBV2 to TRBJ2-3; D gene unclear. The CDR3 is made up of 16 amino acids. The ends were cut back, 6 bases at V and 4 bases at J, with 20 bases in the middle. Germline V gives CDR1 SNHLY, CDR2 FYNNEI. CDR3 sequence: CASRVDSMSWSDTQYF. DNA of the CDR3: TGTGCCAGCAGGGTTGACTCTATGTCTTGGTCAGATACGCAGTATTTT.

This chain joins TRBV6-5 and TRBJ2-3; D is unresolved. CDR3 size: 15 residues. CDR1 is MNHEY, CDR2 SVGAGI, per germline. With 0 bases removed from V and 1 base from J, the gap between germline ends came to 8 bases. The DNA of the CDR3 is TGTGCCAGCAGTTACTCGACCACCCGCACAGATACGCAGTATTTT. As protein: CASSYSTTRTDTQYF.